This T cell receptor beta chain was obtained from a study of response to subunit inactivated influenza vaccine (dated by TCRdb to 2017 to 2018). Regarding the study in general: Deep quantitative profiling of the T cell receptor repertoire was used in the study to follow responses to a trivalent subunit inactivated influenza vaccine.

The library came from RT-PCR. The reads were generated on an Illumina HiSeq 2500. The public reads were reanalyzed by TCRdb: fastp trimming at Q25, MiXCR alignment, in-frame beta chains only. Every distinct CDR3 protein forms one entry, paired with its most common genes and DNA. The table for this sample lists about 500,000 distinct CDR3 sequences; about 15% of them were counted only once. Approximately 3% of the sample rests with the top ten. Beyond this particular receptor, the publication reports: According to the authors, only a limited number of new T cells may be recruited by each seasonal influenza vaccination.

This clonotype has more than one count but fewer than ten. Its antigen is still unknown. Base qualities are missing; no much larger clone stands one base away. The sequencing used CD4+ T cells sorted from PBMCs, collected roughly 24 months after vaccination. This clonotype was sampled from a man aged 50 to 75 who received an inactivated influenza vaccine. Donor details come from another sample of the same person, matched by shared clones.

The sequenced DNA: TGCGCCAGCAGCGGGGACAGGGATAGCAATCAGCCCCAGCATTTT. Protein translation: CASSGDRDSNQPQHF. Recombination connected TRBV5-1 to TRBJ1-5; 9 bases in between match TRBD1. Trimming takes 4 bases off V and 0 bases off J; junction bases not matched to a gene: 2. The CDR3, from cysteine to phenylalanine, totals 15 residues. The sequence is cut down to CDR3 DNA, 45 bases in frame from base 1. The germline V gene yields SGHRS for CDR1 and YFSETQ for CDR2. With all but the CDR3 taken from the reference TRBV5-1 and TRBJ1-5 genes, the full variable domain is: KAGVTQTPRYLIKTRGQQVTLSCSPISGHRSVSWYQQTPGQGLQFLFEYFSETQRNKGNFPGRFSGRQFSNSRSEMNVSTLELGDSALYLCASSGDRDSNQPQHFGDGTRLSIL.